This T cell receptor (beta chain) comes out of a study of cytomegalovirus exposure and HLA in healthy donors. CDR1 is SGHNT, CDR2 YENEEA, per germline. This CDR3 has 16 residues. V lost 1 base, J lost 6 bases, and 4 bases stayed unmatched. Primers for the PCR totalled 60 Vbeta and 13 Jbeta. Sequencing used immunoSEQ multiplex PCR; TCRdb keeps in-frame clones, though not all of them. Altogether 200,000 to 300,000 clones are present, 84% being singletons, with the ten largest covering 1.5% to 2.5%. The sequencing sample was made of PBMCs. The genes are TRBV11-3 and TRBJ2-1; TRBD2 matches 12 bases. The origin of this receptor is a woman aged 40-49 years in good health and CMV-seropositive. CDR3 DNA: TGTGCCAGCAGCTTAGGGACTAGCGGGATATTCAATGAGCAGTTCTTC. Protein: CASSLGTSGIFNEQFF.